This T cell receptor beta chain was recorded in a study of T cell repertoires in cytomegalovirus infection. Study-wide results and limits: Ex vivo, HLA-C-restricted CMV-specific TCR beta clonotypes prevailed over the rest of the response.

The table lists this clonotype with many counts. Its antigen is not identified. The CDR3 totals 12 residues. Germline V gene lookup returns CDR1 ENHRY and CDR2 SYGVKD. The V end lost 0 bases, the J end lost 5 bases, and 2 bases lay between the germline ends. TCRdb re-analysed the reads in MiXCR, keeping a single row per CDR3 protein. This table has hundreds of thousands of distinct CDR3 sequences, 17% appearing once. The rearrangement joins TRBV10-3 to TRBJ1-5; D unclear. Sequencing was performed on PBMCs. This TCR came from a human donor in good health (CMV status not recorded). Some clones in this sample may be carry-over from other donors' samples. CDR3 bases: TGTGCCATCAGTGAGTCGGATCAGCCCCAGCATTTT. This codes for CAISESDQPQHF.